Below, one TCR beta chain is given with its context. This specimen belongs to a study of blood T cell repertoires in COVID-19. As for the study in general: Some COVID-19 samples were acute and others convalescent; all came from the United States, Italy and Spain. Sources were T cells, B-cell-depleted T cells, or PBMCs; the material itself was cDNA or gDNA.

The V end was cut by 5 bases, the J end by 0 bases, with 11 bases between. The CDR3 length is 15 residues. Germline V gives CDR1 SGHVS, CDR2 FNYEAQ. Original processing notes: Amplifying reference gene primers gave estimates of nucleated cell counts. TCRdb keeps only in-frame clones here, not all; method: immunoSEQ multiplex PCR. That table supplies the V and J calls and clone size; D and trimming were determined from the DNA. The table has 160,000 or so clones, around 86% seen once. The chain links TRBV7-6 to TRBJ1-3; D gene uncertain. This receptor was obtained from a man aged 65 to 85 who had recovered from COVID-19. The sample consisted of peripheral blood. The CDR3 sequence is CASSLGRLSGNTIYF. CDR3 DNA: TGTGCCAGCAGCCTAGGTCGTCTCTCTGGAAACACCATATATTTT.